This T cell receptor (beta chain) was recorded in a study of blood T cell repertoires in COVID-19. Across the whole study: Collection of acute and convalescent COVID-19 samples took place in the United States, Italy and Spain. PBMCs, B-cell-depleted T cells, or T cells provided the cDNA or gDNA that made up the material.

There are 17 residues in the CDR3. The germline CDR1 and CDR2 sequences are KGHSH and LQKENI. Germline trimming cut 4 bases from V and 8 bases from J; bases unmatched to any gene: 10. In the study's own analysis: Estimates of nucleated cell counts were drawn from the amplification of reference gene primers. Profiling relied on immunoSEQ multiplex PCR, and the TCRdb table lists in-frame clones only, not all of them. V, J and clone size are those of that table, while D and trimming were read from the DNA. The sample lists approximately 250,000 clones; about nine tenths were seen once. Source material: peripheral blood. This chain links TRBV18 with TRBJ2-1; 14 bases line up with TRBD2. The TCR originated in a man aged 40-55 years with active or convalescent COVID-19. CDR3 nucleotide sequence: TGTGCCAGCTCACTTTCCCTCCCGGGACTAGCGGGAGATGAGCAGTTCTTC. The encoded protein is CASSLSLPGLAGDEQFF.